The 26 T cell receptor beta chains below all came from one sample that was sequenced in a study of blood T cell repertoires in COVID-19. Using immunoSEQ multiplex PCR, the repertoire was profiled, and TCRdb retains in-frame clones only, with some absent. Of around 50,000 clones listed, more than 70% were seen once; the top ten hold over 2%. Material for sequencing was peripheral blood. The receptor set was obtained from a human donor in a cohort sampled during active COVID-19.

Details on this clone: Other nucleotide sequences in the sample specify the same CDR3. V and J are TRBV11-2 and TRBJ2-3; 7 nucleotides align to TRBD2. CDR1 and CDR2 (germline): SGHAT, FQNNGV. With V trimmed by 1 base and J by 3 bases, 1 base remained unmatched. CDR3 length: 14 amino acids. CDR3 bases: TGTGCCAGCAGCTTAGCGGGAGGAACAGATACGCAGTATTTT. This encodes CASSLAGGTDTQYF. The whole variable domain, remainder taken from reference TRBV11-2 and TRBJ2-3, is EAGVAQSPRYKIIEKRQSVAFWCNPISGHATLYWYQQILGQGPKLLIQFQNNGVVDDSQLPKDRFSAERLKGVDSTLKIQPAKLEDSAVYLCASSLAGGTDTQYFGPGTRLTVL.

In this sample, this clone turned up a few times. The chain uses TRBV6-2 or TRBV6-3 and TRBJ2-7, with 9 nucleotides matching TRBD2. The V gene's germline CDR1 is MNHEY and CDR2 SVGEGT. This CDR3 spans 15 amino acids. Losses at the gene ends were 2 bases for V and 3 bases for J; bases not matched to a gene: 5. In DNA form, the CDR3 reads TGTGCCAGCAGTTACAGTAGCGGGAGTAGCTACGAGCAGTACTTC. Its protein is CASSYSSGSSYEQYF.

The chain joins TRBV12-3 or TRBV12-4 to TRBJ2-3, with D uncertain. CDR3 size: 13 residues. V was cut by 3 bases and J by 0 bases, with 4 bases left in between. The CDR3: CASSLQSTDTQYF. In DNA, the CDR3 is TGTGCCAGCAGTTTGCAGAGCACAGATACGCAGTATTTT.

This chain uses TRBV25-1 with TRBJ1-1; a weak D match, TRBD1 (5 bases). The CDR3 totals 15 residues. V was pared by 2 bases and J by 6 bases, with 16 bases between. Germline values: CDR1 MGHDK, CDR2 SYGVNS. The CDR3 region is CASSEVGSGGAEAFF. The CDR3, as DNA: TGTGCCAGCAGTGAAGTAGGATCGGGGGGGGCTGAAGCTTTCTTT.

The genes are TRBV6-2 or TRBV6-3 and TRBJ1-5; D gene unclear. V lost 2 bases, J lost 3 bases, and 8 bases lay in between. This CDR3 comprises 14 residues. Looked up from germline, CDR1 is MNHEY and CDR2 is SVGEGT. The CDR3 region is CASSYLGFNQPQHF. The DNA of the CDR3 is TGTGCCAGCAGTTACCTGGGCTTCAATCAGCCCCAGCATTTT.

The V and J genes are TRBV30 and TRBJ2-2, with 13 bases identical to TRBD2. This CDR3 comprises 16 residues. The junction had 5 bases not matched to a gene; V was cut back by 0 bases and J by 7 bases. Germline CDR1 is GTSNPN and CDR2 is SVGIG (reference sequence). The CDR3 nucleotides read TGTGCCTGGAGTGTACTAGCGGGAGGGCCTGTCGGGGAGCTGTTTTTT. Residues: CAWSVLAGGPVGELFF. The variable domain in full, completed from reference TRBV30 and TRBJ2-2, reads SQTIHQWPATLVQPVGSPLSLECTVEGTSNPNLYWYRQAAGRGLQLLFYSVGIGQISSEVPQNLSASRPQDRQFILSSKKLLLSDSGFYLCAWSVLAGGPVGELFFGEGSRLTVL.

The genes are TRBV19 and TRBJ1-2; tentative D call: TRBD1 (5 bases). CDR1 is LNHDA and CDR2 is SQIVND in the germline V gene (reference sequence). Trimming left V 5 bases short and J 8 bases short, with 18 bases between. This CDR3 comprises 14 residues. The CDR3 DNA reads TGTGCCAGTAGTGACGAATGGACATCGCGGGGCTACACCTTC. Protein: CASSDEWTSRGYTF.

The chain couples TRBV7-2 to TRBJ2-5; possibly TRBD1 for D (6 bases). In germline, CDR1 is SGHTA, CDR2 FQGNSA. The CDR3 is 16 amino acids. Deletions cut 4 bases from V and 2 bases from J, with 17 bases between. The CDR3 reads CASSSTGFGAQETQYF. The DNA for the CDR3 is TGTGCCAGCAGCTCTACAGGGTTTGGGGCACAAGAGACCCAGTACTTC.

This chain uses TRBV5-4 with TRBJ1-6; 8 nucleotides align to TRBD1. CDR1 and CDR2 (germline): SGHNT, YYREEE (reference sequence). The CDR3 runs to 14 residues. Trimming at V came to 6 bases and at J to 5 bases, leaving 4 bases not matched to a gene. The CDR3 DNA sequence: TGTGCCAGCAACCGGGACAGGAATAATTCACCCCTCCACTTT. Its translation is CASNRDRNNSPLHF.

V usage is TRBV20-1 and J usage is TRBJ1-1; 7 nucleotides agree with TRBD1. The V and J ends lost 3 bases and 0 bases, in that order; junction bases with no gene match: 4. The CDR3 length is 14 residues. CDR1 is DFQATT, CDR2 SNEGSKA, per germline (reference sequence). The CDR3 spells CSASRGQMNTEAFF. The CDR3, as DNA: TGCAGTGCTAGTCGGGGACAGATGAACACTGAAGCTTTCTTT.

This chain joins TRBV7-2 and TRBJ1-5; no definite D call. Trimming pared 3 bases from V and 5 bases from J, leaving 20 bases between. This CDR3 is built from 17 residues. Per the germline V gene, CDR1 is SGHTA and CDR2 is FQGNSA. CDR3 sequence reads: CASSFKPEDPYDQPQHF. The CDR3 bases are TGTGCCAGCAGCTTTAAACCGGAGGACCCTTACGATCAGCCCCAGCATTTT. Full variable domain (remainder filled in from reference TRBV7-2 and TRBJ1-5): GAGVSQSPSNKVTEKGKDVELRCDPISGHTALYWYRQSLGQGLEFLIYFQGNSAPDKSGLPSDRFSAERTGGSVSTLTIQRTQQEDSAVYLCASSFKPEDPYDQPQHFGDGTRLSIL.

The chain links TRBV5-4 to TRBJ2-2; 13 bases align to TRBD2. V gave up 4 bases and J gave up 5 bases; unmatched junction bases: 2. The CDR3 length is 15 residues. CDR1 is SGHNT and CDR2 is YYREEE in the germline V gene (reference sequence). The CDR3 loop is CASSTTSGRTGELFF. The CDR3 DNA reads TGTGCCAGCAGCACGACTAGCGGGAGGACCGGGGAGCTGTTTTTT.

CDR3 DNA: TGTGCCAGCAGCTTCGGGACTAGTCCTGCCGGGGAGCTGTTTTTT. Translated: CASSFGTSPAGELFF. The rearrangement links TRBV5-5 to TRBJ2-2, with 8 nucleotides matching TRBD2. V lost 2 bases to trimming and J lost 6 bases; unmatched junction nucleotides: 6. Germline CDR1 SGHKS, CDR2 YYEKEE (reference sequence). CDR3 length: 15 residues.

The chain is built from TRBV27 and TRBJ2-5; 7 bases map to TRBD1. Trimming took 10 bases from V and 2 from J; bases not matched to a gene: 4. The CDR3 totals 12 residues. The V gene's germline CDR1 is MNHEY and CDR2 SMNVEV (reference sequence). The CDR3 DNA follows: TGTGCCATTCCGACAGGGCAAGAGACCCAGTACTTC. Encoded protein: CAIPTGQETQYF.

CDR3 sequence (DNA): TGTGCCAGCAGCTTAGCAGCGACCAGCCTCCCTGGGAATGAGCAGTTCTTC. It yields the protein CASSLAATSLPGNEQFF. This chain links TRBV7-8 with TRBJ2-1; D not certain. Trimming pared 0 bases from V and 7 bases from J, leaving 19 bases between. The germline CDR1 and CDR2 sequences are SGHVS and FQNEAQ. The CDR3 spans 17 residues. The complete variable domain, with remaining parts taken from reference TRBV7-8 and TRBJ2-1, reads GAGVSQSPRYKVAKRGQDVALRCDPISGHVSLFWYQQALGQGPEFLTYFQNEAQLDKSGLPSDRFFAERPEGSVSTLKIQRTQQEDSAVYLCASSLAATSLPGNEQFFGPGTRLTVL.

The CDR3 DNA reads as TGTGCCAGCAGCTTAAGGTGGGGCTCACAAGGTGAGCAGTTCTTC. This codes for CASSLRWGSQGEQFF. J is TRBJ2-1 and V is TRBV13; weak D call: TRBD1 (5 bases). Germline CDR1 is PRHDT and CDR2 is FYEKMQ (reference sequence). The CDR3 consists of 15 residues. V was trimmed by 2 bases and J by 9 bases, leaving 17 bases between them.

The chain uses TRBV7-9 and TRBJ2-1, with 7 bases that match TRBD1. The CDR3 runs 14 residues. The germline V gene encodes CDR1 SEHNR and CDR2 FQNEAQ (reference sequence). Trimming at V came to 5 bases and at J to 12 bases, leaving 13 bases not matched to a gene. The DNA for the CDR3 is TGTGCCAGCAGCCATACAGCTCCAGGGGGTTCGCAGTTCTTC. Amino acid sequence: CASSHTAPGGSQFF.

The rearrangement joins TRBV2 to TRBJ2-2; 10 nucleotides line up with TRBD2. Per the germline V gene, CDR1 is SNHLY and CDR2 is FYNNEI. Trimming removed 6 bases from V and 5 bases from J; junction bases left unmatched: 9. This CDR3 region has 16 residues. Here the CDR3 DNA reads TGTGCCAGCAGCCCCCCTAGCGGGAGTTCAACCGGGGAGCTGTTTTTT. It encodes CASSPPSGSSTGELFF.

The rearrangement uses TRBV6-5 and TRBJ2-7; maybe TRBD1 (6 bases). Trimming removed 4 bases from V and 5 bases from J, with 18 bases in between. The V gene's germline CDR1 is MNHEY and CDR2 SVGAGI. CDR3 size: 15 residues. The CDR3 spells CASSSTGSGSDEQYF. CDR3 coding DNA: TGTGCCAGCAGTTCGACAGGTTCAGGGTCCGACGAGCAGTACTTC.

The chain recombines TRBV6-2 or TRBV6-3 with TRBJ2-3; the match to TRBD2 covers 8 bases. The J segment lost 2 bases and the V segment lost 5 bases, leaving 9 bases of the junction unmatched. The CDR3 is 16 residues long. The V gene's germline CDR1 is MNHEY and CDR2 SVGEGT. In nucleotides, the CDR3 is TGTGCCAGCAGTCAACTAGCGGAGACCACCACAGATACGCAGTATTTT. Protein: CASSQLAETTTDTQYF.

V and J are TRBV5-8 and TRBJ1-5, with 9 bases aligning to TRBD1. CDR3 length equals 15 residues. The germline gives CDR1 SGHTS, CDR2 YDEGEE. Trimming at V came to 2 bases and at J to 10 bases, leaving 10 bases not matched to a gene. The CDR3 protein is CASSLQGARNGPQHF. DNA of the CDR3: TGTGCCAGCAGCTTACAGGGGGCGCGTAATGGACCCCAGCATTTT.

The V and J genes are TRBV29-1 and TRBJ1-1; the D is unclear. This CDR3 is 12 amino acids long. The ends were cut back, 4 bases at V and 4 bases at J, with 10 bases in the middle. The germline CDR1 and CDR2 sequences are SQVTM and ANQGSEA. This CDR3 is CSVADRGTEAFF. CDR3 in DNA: TGCAGCGTTGCCGATCGGGGCACTGAAGCTTTCTTT.

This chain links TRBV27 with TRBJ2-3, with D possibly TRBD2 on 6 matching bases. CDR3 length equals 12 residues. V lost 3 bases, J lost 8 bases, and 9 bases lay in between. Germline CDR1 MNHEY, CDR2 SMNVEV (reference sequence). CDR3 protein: CASSFPGGTQYF. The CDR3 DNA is TGTGCCAGCAGTTTCCCCGGGGGTACGCAGTATTTT.

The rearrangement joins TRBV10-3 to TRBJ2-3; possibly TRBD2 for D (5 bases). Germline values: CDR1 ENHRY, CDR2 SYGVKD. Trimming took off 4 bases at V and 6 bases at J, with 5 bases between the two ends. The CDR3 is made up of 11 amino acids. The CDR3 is CAISAGDTQYF. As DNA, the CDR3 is TGTGCCATCAGTGCGGGGGATACGCAGTATTTT.

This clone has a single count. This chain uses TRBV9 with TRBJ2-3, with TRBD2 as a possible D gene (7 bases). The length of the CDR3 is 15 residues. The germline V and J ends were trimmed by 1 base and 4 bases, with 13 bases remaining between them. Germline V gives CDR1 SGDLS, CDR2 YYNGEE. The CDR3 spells CASSVRGAAADTQYF. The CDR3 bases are TGTGCCAGCAGCGTACGGGGGGCTGCGGCAGATACGCAGTATTTT.

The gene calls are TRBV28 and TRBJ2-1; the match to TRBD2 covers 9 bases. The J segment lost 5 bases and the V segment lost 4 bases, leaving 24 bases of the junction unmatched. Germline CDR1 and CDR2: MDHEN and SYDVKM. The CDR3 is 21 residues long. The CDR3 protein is CASSYPPPISGRHLLHNEQFF. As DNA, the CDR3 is TGTGCCAGCAGTTATCCCCCGCCGATTAGCGGGAGACACCTTTTACACAATGAGCAGTTCTTC.